This TCR beta chain was captured in a study of blood T cell repertoires in COVID-19. Study-level information: In each case, the material was cDNA or gDNA derived from T cells, B-cell-depleted T cells, or PBMCs.

Germline V gene data show CDR1 as LNHNV and CDR2 as YYDKDF (reference sequence). The CDR3 runs 16 residues. The trim removed 0 bases at V and 6 bases at J, leaving 6 bases unmatched. Here immunoSEQ multiplex PCR was the method, and the copy in TCRdb shows in-frame clones only, minus some. The table shows roughly 200,000 clones, with approximately 89% occurring only once. Sequencing was performed on peripheral blood. This chain connects TRBV15 to TRBJ1-1; 11 nucleotides agree with TRBD1. This clonotype was sampled from a woman aged 55 to 70 with acute or convalescent COVID-19. This CDR3 reads CATSRDGTGGESEAFF. CDR3 DNA sequence: TGTGCCACCAGCAGAGATGGGACAGGGGGTGAATCTGAAGCTTTCTTT.